A single sample is the source of the 14 T cell receptor beta chains below, sequenced in a study of CD8 T cells in ankylosing spondylitis. TCRdb independently ran MiXCR on the 5' RACE reads; one entry per CDR3 protein. Counted here are approximately 250,000 distinct CDR3 sequences, about 10% occurring once; the ten biggest clones make up around 3%. Sequencing was performed on blood, either unsorted or a sorted T cell fraction (not recorded which). The receptors here all came from a male donor with ankylosing spondylitis or in good health (not recorded which).

This clonotype was counted ten times or more. The chain links TRBV13 to TRBJ1-2, with D possibly being TRBD1 (6 bases). V dropped 4 bases and J dropped 4 bases, with 13 bases sitting between them. Germline V gives CDR1 PRHDT, CDR2 FYEKMQ (reference sequence). The CDR3 contains 14 residues. CDR3 DNA: TGTGCCAGCAGCTCTATGACAGGACTCTATGGCTACACCTTC. Translating gives CASSSMTGLYGYTF.

This clonotype was recorded many times. The chain carries TRBV5-1 and TRBJ2-2; possibly TRBD1 for D (6 bases). V lost 4 bases, J lost 6 bases, and 13 bases lay in between. The CDR3 has 14 residues. Germline CDR1 SGHRS, CDR2 YFSETQ. The CDR3 loop reads CASSLNRVPGELFF. The CDR3 bases are TGCGCCAGCAGCCTAAACAGGGTTCCCGGGGAGCTGTTTTTT. The whole variable domain, remainder taken from reference TRBV5-1 and TRBJ2-2, is KAGVTQTPRYLIKTRGQQVTLSCSPISGHRSVSWYQQTPGQGLQFLFEYFSETQRNKGNFPGRFSGRQFSNSRSEMNVSTLELGDSALYLCASSLNRVPGELFFGEGSRLTVL.

Many counts were recorded for this clonotype. The chain employs TRBV5-6 and TRBJ1-2; TRBD1 matches 7 bases. Trimming at V came to 4 bases and at J to 5 bases, leaving 5 bases not matched to a gene. Germline V lookup: CDR1 SGHDT, CDR2 YYEEEE. This CDR3 has 13 residues. CDR3 amino acids: CASSAGTEYGYTF. The CDR3 nucleotides read TGTGCCAGCAGCGCCGGGACAGAATATGGCTACACCTTC.

This clonotype was counted at least ten times. This rearrangement joins TRBV5-1 to TRBJ1-1; D is possibly TRBD1 (5 bases). CDR1 is SGHRS, CDR2 YFSETQ, per germline. There are 14 residues in the CDR3. Trimming shortened V by 2 bases and J by 5 bases, and 13 bases separated the two germline ends. CDR3 in DNA: TGCGCCAGCAGCTTCCGGGGCGAGGGAACTGAAGCTTTCTTT. It encodes CASSFRGEGTEAFF.

There are a few counts of this clonotype. V usage is TRBV2 and J usage is TRBJ2-7, with TRBD1 matching 8 bases. V lost 6 bases to trimming and J lost 3 bases; unmatched junction nucleotides: 7. This CDR3 contains 14 residues. Germline V gene lookup returns CDR1 SNHLY and CDR2 FYNNEI. The CDR3 nucleotides read TGTGCCAGCAGGGCGACAGGGGTAAGCTACGAGCAGTACTTC. Its translation is CASRATGVSYEQYF.

In its sample, this clonotype was seen a few times. The CDR3 DNA follows: TGCGCCAGCAGCTGGACTACGAACAATGAGCAGTTCTTC. This translates into CASSWTTNNEQFF. The rearrangement links TRBV5-1 to TRBJ2-1, with D possibly TRBD2 on 6 matching bases. Germline values: CDR1 SGHRS, CDR2 YFSETQ. V was cut by 3 bases and J by 5 bases, with 9 bases left in between. The CDR3 is 13 amino acids. Full variable domain (remainder filled in from reference TRBV5-1 and TRBJ2-1): KAGVTQTPRYLIKTRGQQVTLSCSPISGHRSVSWYQQTPGQGLQFLFEYFSETQRNKGNFPGRFSGRQFSNSRSEMNVSTLELGDSALYLCASSWTTNNEQFFGPGTRLTVL.

The sample holds a few counts of this clonotype. The genes are TRBV6-5 and TRBJ2-7, with D perhaps matching TRBD1 (5 bases). The CDR3 has 13 amino acids. Trimming pared 7 bases from V and 5 bases from J, leaving 15 bases between. Germline V gives CDR1 MNHEY, CDR2 SVGAGI. CDR3 DNA sequence: TGTGCCAGCAACAAATTGACAGAAGACGAGCAGTACTTC. Its translation is CASNKLTEDEQYF.

This clonotype was detected a few times. The rearrangement joins TRBV30 to TRBJ2-2; TRBD2 might be the D (6 bases). CDR3 length: 17 amino acids. Trimming took 0 bases from V and 5 from J, leaving 19 bases between them. Germline values: CDR1 GTSNPN, CDR2 SVGIG (reference sequence). The CDR3 loop is CAWSVPVPRGGTGELFF. CDR3 in DNA: TGTGCCTGGAGTGTACCTGTGCCCCGGGGAGGAACCGGGGAGCTGTTTTTT.

This clonotype has ten or more counts. The chain is built from TRBV3-1 and TRBJ2-1; D uncertain. Between the trimmed V and J ends, which lost 2 bases and 8 bases, there was a span of 10 bases. This CDR3 is built from 13 residues. In germline, CDR1 is LGHDT, CDR2 YNNKEL (reference sequence). As DNA, the CDR3 is TGTGCCAGCAGCCAATCCCTCCTCGATGAGCAGTTCTTC. Amino acid sequence: CASSQSLLDEQFF.

This clonotype was counted ten times or more. V and J are TRBV25-1 and TRBJ2-2; 12 nucleotides match TRBD1. Looked up from germline, CDR1 is MGHDK and CDR2 is SYGVNS. The CDR3 contains 18 residues. The V gene end was trimmed by 7 bases and the J gene end by 2 bases; junction bases not matched to a gene: 11. CDR3 in DNA: TGTGCCAGCACCCCCCATGGGGGACAGGGGGCAAACACCGGGGAGCTGTTTTTT. This sequence encodes CASTPHGGQGANTGELFF.

This clonotype was recorded many times. The V gene is TRBV20-1, the J gene TRBJ1-2; D uncertain. This CDR3 is 12 amino acids long. V was trimmed by 0 bases and J by 2 bases, leaving 4 bases between them. The germline V gene encodes CDR1 DFQATT and CDR2 SNEGSKA (reference sequence). CDR3 sequence (DNA): TGCAGTGCTAGAGAGTGGAACTATGGCTACACCTTC. It yields the protein CSAREWNYGYTF.

The sample holds a few counts of this clonotype. The chain links TRBV7-6 to TRBJ2-2; D ambiguous. Looked up from germline, CDR1 is SGHVS and CDR2 is FNYEAQ. Between the trimmed V and J ends, which lost 3 bases and 6 bases, there was a span of 14 bases. The CDR3 consists of 15 residues. CDR3 bases: TGTGCCAGCAGCTTCGTAGGGCCGGTCCCCGGGGAGCTGTTTTTT. Translated, it gives CASSFVGPVPGELFF.

This clonotype was found many times. The rearrangement links TRBV20-1 to TRBJ2-2, with a tentative D call TRBD1 (6 bases). The ends were cut back, 0 bases at V and 2 bases at J, with 19 bases in the middle. The CDR3 loop spans 18 amino acids. Germline values: CDR1 DFQATT, CDR2 SNEGSKA (reference sequence). In DNA form, the CDR3 reads TGCAGTGCTAGAGATCTAAAGGCAGGGGCGGTTAACACCGGGGAGCTGTTTTTT. This encodes CSARDLKAGAVNTGELFF.

The sample holds many counts of this clonotype. The rearrangement joins TRBV7-2 to TRBJ2-7; D ambiguous. Trimming pared 5 bases from V and 4 bases from J, leaving 12 bases between. This CDR3 is built from 13 residues. CDR1 is SGHTA and CDR2 is FQGNSA in the germline V gene. CDR3 amino acids: CASSPEFGYEQYF. The CDR3 region has the DNA TGTGCCAGCAGCCCCGAATTTGGTTACGAGCAGTACTTC.